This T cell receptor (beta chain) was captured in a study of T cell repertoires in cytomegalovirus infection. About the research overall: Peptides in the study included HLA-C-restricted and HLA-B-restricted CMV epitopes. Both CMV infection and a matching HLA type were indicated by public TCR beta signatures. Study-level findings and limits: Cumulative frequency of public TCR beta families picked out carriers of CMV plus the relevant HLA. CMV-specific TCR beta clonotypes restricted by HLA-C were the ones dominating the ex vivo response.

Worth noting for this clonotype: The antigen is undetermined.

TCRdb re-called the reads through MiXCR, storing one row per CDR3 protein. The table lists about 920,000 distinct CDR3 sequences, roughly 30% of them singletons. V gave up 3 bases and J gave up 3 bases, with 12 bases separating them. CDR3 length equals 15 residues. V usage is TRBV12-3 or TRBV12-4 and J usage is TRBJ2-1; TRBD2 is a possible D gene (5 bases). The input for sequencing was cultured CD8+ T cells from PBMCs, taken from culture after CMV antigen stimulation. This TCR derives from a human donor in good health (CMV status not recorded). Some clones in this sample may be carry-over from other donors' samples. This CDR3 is CASSFPIAGYNEQFF. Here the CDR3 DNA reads TGTGCCAGCAGTTTCCCGATCGCGGGCTACAATGAGCAGTTCTTC.